This entry lists 32 T cell receptor beta chains sequenced from one sample in a study of blood T cell repertoires in COVID-19. TCRdb keeps only in-frame clones here, not all; method: immunoSEQ multiplex PCR. Of 150,000 to 170,000 clones listed, roughly four fifths are singletons. The sequencing sample was made of peripheral blood. The receptors come from an older woman with COVID-19, enrolled during active disease.

This rearrangement joins TRBV6-5 to TRBJ2-5; D is unclear. This CDR3 is 12 amino acids long. From germline, CDR1 is MNHEY and CDR2 SVGAGI. V was shortened by 5 bases and J by 1 base, with 5 bases between the two germline ends. The CDR3 DNA reads as TGTGCCAGCAGTCTACGCCAAGAGACCCAGTACTTC. Residues: CASSLRQETQYF.

The chain carries TRBV2 and TRBJ1-5; 7 bases align to TRBD1. Trimming removed 7 bases from V and 7 bases from J; junction bases left unmatched: 10. Per the germline V gene, CDR1 is SNHLY and CDR2 is FYNNEI. The CDR3 totals 14 residues. Written as DNA, the CDR3 is TGTGCCAGCAAGCGGCAGGGGGAGAGACAGCCCCAGCATTTT. Encoded protein: CASKRQGERQPQHF.

CDR3 sequence reads: CASSLWTGPYTEAFF. As DNA, the CDR3 is TGTGCCAGCAGCTTATGGACAGGGCCGTACACTGAAGCTTTCTTT. This rearrangement joins TRBV7-9 to TRBJ1-1, with 8 bases that match TRBD1. Per the germline V gene, CDR1 is SEHNR and CDR2 is FQNEAQ (reference sequence). This CDR3 spans 15 amino acids. J lost 3 bases, V lost 2 bases, and 5 bases had no gene match.

CDR3 sequence (DNA): TGTGCCAGCAGTGAAGCCCAGACAGGGGGTGCTTTCTTT. Encoded protein: CASSEAQTGGAFF. The chain employs TRBV2 and TRBJ1-1; 9 bases are a match to TRBD1. The V and J ends lost 0 bases and 11 bases, in that order; junction bases with no gene match: 4. The CDR3 is 13 amino acids. Germline assignment: CDR1 SNHLY and CDR2 FYNNEI.

The CDR3 loop reads CAISESSGNSPLHF. The CDR3 bases are TGTGCCATCAGTGAGTCGAGTGGTAATTCACCCCTCCACTTT. The genes are TRBV10-3 and TRBJ1-6; D gene unclear. Trimming removed 0 bases from V and 6 bases from J, with 6 bases in between. The V gene's germline CDR1 is ENHRY and CDR2 SYGVKD. The CDR3 loop spans 14 amino acids.

The chain has TRBV7-3 and TRBJ1-1; D gene uncertain. Germline values: CDR1 SGHTA, CDR2 FQGTGA. The V end was cut by 2 bases, the J end by 9 bases, with 13 bases between. CDR3 length: 13 residues. CDR3 sequence reads: CASSLGPSGKAFF. CDR3 nucleotide sequence: TGTGCCAGCAGCTTAGGGCCCTCTGGAAAAGCTTTCTTT.

CDR3 nucleotides: TGTGCCAGCAGCTTGGTGGGGGGGGAAGAGACCCAGTACTTC. Translation: CASSLVGGEETQYF. The V and J genes are TRBV5-6 and TRBJ2-5, with 7 bases fitting TRBD2. Germline V gene data show CDR1 as SGHDT and CDR2 as YYEEEE. This CDR3 is 14 amino acids long. The ends lost 0 bases at V and 3 bases at J; junction bases unmatched: 2.

The rearrangement joins TRBV6-5 to TRBJ2-5; 14 bases align to TRBD2. This CDR3 comprises 16 residues. The ends lost 2 bases at V and 2 bases at J; junction bases unmatched: 1. Germline V lookup: CDR1 MNHEY, CDR2 SVGAGI. The CDR3 coding sequence is TGTGCCAGCAGTTACGGGACTAGCGGGAGTCAAGAGACCCAGTACTTC. Translating gives CASSYGTSGSQETQYF.

V and J are TRBV18 and TRBJ2-1; 7 nucleotides align to TRBD2. Germline values: CDR1 KGHSH, CDR2 LQKENI. The CDR3 loop spans 14 amino acids. J gave up 6 bases and V 6 bases, and 8 bases lay outside the gene matches. The CDR3, as DNA: TGTGCCAGCTCTGAAGCGGGGAGGGCCAATGAGCAGTTCTTC. This encodes CASSEAGRANEQFF.

J is TRBJ1-5 and V is TRBV6-5, with D possibly matching TRBD1 (6 bases). Trimming cost V 6 bases and J 6 bases, with 15 bases left between them. The germline CDR1 and CDR2 sequences are MNHEY and SVGAGI. This CDR3 region has 14 residues. This chain's CDR3 is CASSLGGMSQPQHF. The CDR3 DNA reads TGTGCCAGCAGCCTAGGGGGTATGAGTCAGCCCCAGCATTTT.

The rearrangement joins TRBV7-2 to TRBJ2-2; no clear D gene. The ends were cut back, 2 bases at V and 3 bases at J, with 13 bases in the middle. CDR3 length equals 16 residues. CDR1 SGHTA and CDR2 FQGNSA come from the germline V gene. Here the CDR3 reads CASSLTLAAYTGELFF. The CDR3 region has the DNA TGTGCCAGCAGCTTAACTCTGGCGGCGTACACCGGGGAGCTGTTTTTT.

The chain carries TRBV19 and TRBJ1-2; 7 bases match TRBD1. The germline CDR1 and CDR2 sequences are LNHDA and SQIVND (reference sequence). The CDR3 is 11 residues long. V lost 7 bases to trimming and J lost 8 bases; unmatched junction nucleotides: 4. CDR3 loop: CASTTGRGYTF. The DNA of the CDR3 is TGTGCCAGTACGACAGGGCGGGGCTACACCTTC. Combining the CDR3 with reference TRBV19 and TRBJ1-2 gives the whole variable domain DGGITQSPKYLFRKEGQNVTLSCEQNLNHDAMYWYRQDPGQGLRLIYYSQIVNDFQKGDIAEGYSVSREKKESFPLTVTSAQKNPTAFYLCASTTGRGYTFGSGTRLTVV.

The gene calls are TRBV6-1 and TRBJ2-7; D possibly corresponds to TRBD2 (6 bases). This CDR3 comprises 19 residues. Germline V gene sequence: CDR1 MNHNS, CDR2 SASEGT. V was shortened by 0 bases and J by 3 bases, with 24 bases between the two germline ends. CDR3 amino acids: CASSEARWRGGLSNYEQYV. The CDR3 DNA reads TGTGCCAGCAGTGAAGCGCGTTGGAGGGGTGGATTATCCAACTACGAGCAGTACGTC.

The chain recombines TRBV5-6 with TRBJ1-3; TRBD1 aligns across 8 bases. The CDR3 spans 17 residues. The ends lost 2 bases at V and 0 bases at J; junction bases unmatched: 7. Germline assignment: CDR1 SGHDT and CDR2 YYEEEE. This CDR3 is CASSFRTGTHSGNTIYF. CDR3 nucleotides: TGTGCCAGCAGCTTTCGGACAGGGACGCACTCTGGAAACACCATATATTTT.

The chain carries TRBV30 and TRBJ2-3; 11 nucleotides match TRBD2. With V trimmed by 4 bases and J by 8 bases, 11 bases remained unmatched. Looked up from germline, CDR1 is GTSNPN and CDR2 is SVGIG (reference sequence). The CDR3 is 15 residues long. CDR3 sequence reads: CAWTQTSGALGTQYF. DNA of the CDR3: TGTGCCTGGACCCAGACTAGCGGGGCCCTAGGTACGCAGTATTTT.

The V call is TRBV9, the J call TRBJ2-7; the match to TRBD2 covers 7 bases. CDR1 SGDLS and CDR2 YYNGEE come from the germline V gene. The length of the CDR3 is 16 residues. The ends lost 0 bases at V and 3 bases at J; junction bases unmatched: 9. The CDR3 DNA follows: TGTGCCAGCAGCGTAGGGAGCGGGACTGCCGACTACGAGCAGTACTTC. This gives the protein CASSVGSGTADYEQYF.

This chain links TRBV11-2 with TRBJ1-5; 8 bases agree with TRBD1. Germline CDR1 is SGHAT and CDR2 is FQNNGV. V dropped 5 bases and J dropped 4; count of bases not matched to a gene: 4. CDR3 length equals 14 residues. The DNA of the CDR3 is TGTGCCAGCAGCCAAGACAGGGGAAATCAGCCCCAGCATTTT. Translation: CASSQDRGNQPQHF. Complete variable domain (other parts from reference TRBV11-2 and TRBJ1-5): EAGVAQSPRYKIIEKRQSVAFWCNPISGHATLYWYQQILGQGPKLLIQFQNNGVVDDSQLPKDRFSAERLKGVDSTLKIQPAKLEDSAVYLCASSQDRGNQPQHFGDGTRLSIL.

In its sample, this clone was seen once. The chain joins TRBV5-1 to TRBJ1-1; 9 positions agree with TRBD1. Per the germline V gene, CDR1 is SGHRS and CDR2 is YFSETQ. V lost 4 bases, J lost 5 bases, and 12 bases stayed unmatched. CDR3 length: 16 amino acids. The CDR3 sequence is CASSRGQGMDWTEAFF. The DNA for the CDR3 is TGCGCCAGCAGCCGGGGACAGGGCATGGACTGGACTGAAGCTTTCTTT.

The rearrangement joins TRBV6-2 or TRBV6-3 to TRBJ2-2; unclear D gene. V lost 3 bases and J 1 base, leaving 3 bases between the germline ends. CDR3 length: 13 amino acids. Looked up from germline, CDR1 is MNHEY and CDR2 is SVGEGT. CDR3 in amino acids: CASSYKNTGELFF. As DNA, the CDR3 is TGTGCCAGCAGTTATAAGAACACCGGGGAGCTGTTTTTT.

The chain is built from TRBV18 and TRBJ1-1; TRBD1 matches 9 bases. This CDR3 comprises 15 residues. Germline V gene lookup returns CDR1 KGHSH and CDR2 LQKENI. V lost 3 bases to trimming and J lost 1 base; unmatched junction nucleotides: 3. The CDR3 DNA sequence: TGTGCCAGCTCACCCTTGGGACAGGGGAACACTGAAGCTTTCTTT. Protein product: CASSPLGQGNTEAFF.

Concerning this clone: Mismatch with germline at one junction end may stem from a read error. The chain has TRBV14 and TRBJ2-7; 12 bases are a match to TRBD2. Germline V gives CDR1 SGHDN, CDR2 FVKESK. The CDR3 covers 14 residues. CDR3 sequence reads: CASSQDLAGGPSNF. The CDR3 DNA reads as TGTGCCAGCAGCCAAGACCTAGCGGGAGGGCCTTCGAACTTC.

The V and J genes are TRBV9 and TRBJ1-2; 10 bases are shared with TRBD1. Trimming cost V 2 bases and J 7 bases; bases outside gene matches: 5. This CDR3 contains 14 residues. CDR1 and CDR2 (germline): SGDLS, YYNGEE. CDR3 sequence reads: CASSVDRGIRGYTF. In DNA form, the CDR3 reads TGTGCCAGCAGCGTGGACAGGGGGATTCGTGGCTACACCTTC.

The rearrangement links TRBV5-1 to TRBJ2-1, with 12 bases aligning to TRBD2. V shed 4 bases, J shed 7 bases, and the junction held 3 bases outside the gene matches. From germline, CDR1 is SGHRS and CDR2 YFSETQ. The CDR3 sequence is 14 residues long. This CDR3 reads CASSLGLAGNEQFF. CDR3 DNA: TGCGCCAGCAGCCTTGGACTAGCGGGAAATGAGCAGTTCTTC.

The CDR3 DNA follows: TGTGCCAGCAGCCAAGGACAAAGATATAATTCACCCCTCCACTTT. It is translated as CASSQGQRYNSPLHF. The rearrangement links TRBV14 to TRBJ1-6; no clear D gene. The length of the CDR3 is 15 residues. The V end was cut by 1 base, the J end by 4 bases, with 8 bases between. Per the germline V gene, CDR1 is SGHDN and CDR2 is FVKESK.

V and J are TRBV12-3 or TRBV12-4 and TRBJ1-2, with a tentative D call TRBD1 (5 bases). V lost 3 bases, J lost 4 bases, and 9 bases lay in between. This CDR3 has 13 amino acids. CDR3 sequence: CASSFIGVYGYTF. The CDR3 nucleotides are TGTGCCAGCAGTTTCATAGGGGTCTATGGCTACACCTTC.

The chain joins TRBV11-3 to TRBJ1-3; D may be TRBD1 (5 bases). Trimming stripped 4 bases from V and 2 bases from J, with 6 bases between. Germline lookup yields CDR1 SGHNT and CDR2 YENEEA. This CDR3 region has 13 residues. The CDR3 loop is CASSWGPGNTIYF. The CDR3 DNA reads TGTGCCAGCAGCTGGGGCCCTGGAAACACCATATATTTT.

This clone has a handful of counts. The chain recombines TRBV5-1 with TRBJ1-4; possible D gene TRBD1, 5 bases. CDR3 length: 15 amino acids. From germline, CDR1 is SGHRS and CDR2 YFSETQ. V lost 0 bases to trimming and J lost 7 bases, with 13 bases between them. CDR3 nucleotides: TGCGCCAGCAGCTTGGCCAAAACGGGGGGTGAAAAACTGTTTTTT. The encoded protein is CASSLAKTGGEKLFF.

V usage is TRBV9 and J usage is TRBJ2-2, with 14 positions matching TRBD2. Germline V CDR1 and CDR2: SGDLS, YYNGEE. This CDR3 comprises 16 residues. Trimming removed 3 bases from V and 5 bases from J; junction bases left unmatched: 3. The CDR3 sequence: CASSGRTSGRTGELFF. The CDR3 DNA is TGTGCCAGCAGCGGAAGGACTAGCGGGAGGACCGGGGAGCTGTTTTTT.

The chain carries TRBV11-2 and TRBJ1-1; D is perhaps TRBD1 (6 bases). CDR1 and CDR2 (germline): SGHAT, FQNNGV. Trimming left V 5 bases short and J 11 bases short, with 15 bases between. The CDR3 loop spans 12 amino acids. The CDR3 nucleotides read TGTGCCAGCAGCCCGCCGAGGGGGGGGGCTTTCTTT. Translating gives CASSPPRGGAFF.

V and J are TRBV29-1 and TRBJ2-2; no clear D gene. With 4 bases removed from V and 4 bases from J, the gap between germline ends came to 4 bases. The CDR3 runs to 11 residues. CDR1 SQVTM and CDR2 ANQGSEA come from the germline V gene. The CDR3 loop reads CSVGGTGELFF. The DNA for the CDR3 is TGCAGCGTTGGCGGCACCGGGGAGCTGTTTTTT.

The rearrangement joins TRBV10-2 to TRBJ1-6, with D unresolved. Trimming shortened V by 8 bases and J by 0 bases, and 11 bases separated the two germline ends. CDR1 WSHSY and CDR2 SAAADI come from the germline V gene. The CDR3 is made up of 15 amino acids. CDR3 in DNA: TGCGCCAGCGGGGAGTTCAGCTCCTATAATTCACCCCTCCACTTT. Its protein is CASGEFSSYNSPLHF.

The chain has TRBV2 and TRBJ2-1; D remains unclear. The CDR3 extends over 10 amino acids. V was cut by 3 bases and J by 15 bases, with 9 bases left in between. Germline CDR1 SNHLY, CDR2 FYNNEI. The CDR3 DNA sequence: TGTGCCAGCAGTGAGGGTCGAGGGTTCTTC. Residues: CASSEGRGFF. Drawing the rest from reference TRBV2 and TRBJ2-1, the complete variable domain is EPEVTQTPSHQVTQMGQEVILRCVPISNHLYFYWYRQILGQKVEFLVSFYNNEISEKSEIFDDQFSVERPDGSNFTLKIRSTKLEDSAMYFCASSEGRGFFGPGTRLTVL.